The rows below give T cell receptor beta chains drawn from one sample of a study of beta chain features in type 1 diabetes. Using immunoSEQ multiplex PCR, the repertoire was profiled, and TCRdb retains in-frame clones only, with some absent. The sample lists approximately 260,000 clones, around 24% occurring once. Sequenced input: naive CD4+ T cells from blood. Source of these receptors: a woman in her twenties or thirties with type 1 diabetes. CDR3s include the opening cysteine and the closing phenylalanine or tryptophan. The order of the fields is V gene, J gene, CDR3 protein.

>TRBV7-3|TRBJ2-3
CASSLDRATDTQYF
>TRBV9|TRBJ2-7
CASSVGAGAFAQYF
>TRBV5-1|TRBJ2-3
CASSLGTSGSPDTQYF
>TRBV30|TRBJ1-5
CAWSGTGDQPQHF
>TRBV30|TRBJ2-2
CAWIQGTTGELFF
>TRBV28|TRBJ2-1
CASSSGTGGGLAGTNEQFF
>TRBV2|TRBJ2-7
CASRTDTYEQYF
>TRBV27|TRBJ2-7
CASSQSLAGANEQYF
>TRBV6-5|TRBJ1-5
CASSYRIHSQPQHF
>TRBV10-3|TRBJ2-1
CAISKTSGSYNEQFF
>TRBV7-9|TRBJ1-1
CASSDTGFGNTEAFF
>TRBV10-3|TRBJ1-2
CAISERTPYGYTF
>TRBV28|TRBJ1-5
CASSSTGYQPQHF
>TRBV29-1|TRBJ2-7
CSVAGTESSYEQYF
>TRBV29-1|TRBJ2-7
CSVPGKRGPYEQYF
>TRBV30|TRBJ2-7
CAWSDLAKHEQYF
>TRBV30|TRBJ2-1
CAWSVWVGPGTSGDREQFF
>TRBV29-1|TRBJ2-1
CSVTRGQGVHNEQFF
>TRBV29-1|TRBJ2-7
CSGQTSGYEQYF
>TRBV4-1|TRBJ1-4
CASRSQGQTTNEKLFF
>TRBV7-9|TRBJ1-3
CASQLSSGNTIYF
>TRBV4-1|TRBJ1-1
CASSRAQTFNTEAFF
>TRBV7-9|TRBJ2-7
CASSSPDSLNYEQYF
>TRBV7-9|TRBJ2-3
CASSLQGGSSDTQYF
>TRBV5-1|TRBJ1-4
CASSLTGPYEKLFF
>TRBV30|TRBJ1-4
CAWRVGGNEKEKLFF
>TRBV7-7|TRBJ2-7
CASSPGQGGEQYF
>TRBV7-2|TRBJ2-7
CASSRTSGSSYEQYF
>TRBV15|TRBJ1-1
CATSSSTGGNTEAFF
>TRBV5-6|TRBJ1-1
CASSQQGVTEAFF
>TRBV7-2|TRBJ1-1
CASSFLEGTEAFF